The 8 T cell receptor beta chains reported below all come from one sample, sequenced in a study of human T cells and chemical hapten exposure. Indicated time point: pre-sensitization, week 0. Treatment meaning: therapeutic diphenylcyclopropenone sensitization with weekly scalp DPC. TCRdb called the RACE reads again in MiXCR, with one record for every CDR3 protein. The sample yields about 110,000 distinct CDR3 sequences, 12% seen once. The specimen was whole blood, collected in connection with sensitization to the hapten diphenylcyclopropenone (DPC). The source of these receptors is a woman aged 50 to 65 with alopecia areata. Some clones in this sample may be carry-over from other donors' samples.

There are many counts of this clonotype. V is TRBV7-7 and J is TRBJ2-1; TRBD2 agrees at 12 bases. V was clipped by 4 bases and J by 9 bases; unmatched bases: 7. Germline assignment: CDR1 SSHAT and CDR2 FNYEAQ (reference sequence). The CDR3 has 15 residues. CDR3: CASSSTLAGGAEQFF. The DNA of the CDR3 is TGTGCCAGCAGCTCTACACTAGCGGGAGGAGCTGAGCAGTTCTTC.

This clonotype was seen only a few times. The chain couples TRBV6-1 to TRBJ2-3; 8 bases map to TRBD1. This CDR3 spans 14 amino acids. The ends lost 5 bases at V and 7 bases at J; junction bases unmatched: 8. Germline assignment: CDR1 MNHNS and CDR2 SASEGT. CDR3: CASSSGGPRNTQYF. DNA of the CDR3: TGTGCCAGCAGTTCAGGGGGCCCTCGGAATACGCAGTATTTT.

The chain couples TRBV5-1 to TRBJ2-7, with 8 bases identical to TRBD1. CDR1 SGHRS and CDR2 YFSETQ come from the germline V gene. CDR3 length equals 15 residues. With 4 bases clipped from V and 0 bases from J, the junction kept 6 bases outside the gene matches. CDR3 protein: CASSERTGSSYEQYF. The CDR3 nucleotides are TGCGCCAGCAGCGAACGGACAGGGAGCTCCTACGAGCAGTACTTC.

The gene calls are TRBV3-1 and TRBJ1-3, with D possibly being TRBD1 (5 bases). The germline CDR1 and CDR2 sequences are LGHDT and YNNKEL (reference sequence). Trimming pared 4 bases from V and 4 bases from J, leaving 11 bases between. The CDR3 extends over 14 amino acids. The CDR3: CASSRSGAGNTIYF. In DNA form, the CDR3 reads TGTGCCAGCAGCCGGTCCGGGGCCGGAAACACCATATATTTT.

The rearrangement joins TRBV20-1 to TRBJ2-3; 7 nucleotides agree with TRBD2. This CDR3 region has 16 residues. Trimming at V came to 1 base and at J to 2 bases, leaving 9 bases not matched to a gene. Germline V gives CDR1 DFQATT, CDR2 SNEGSKA (reference sequence). As DNA, the CDR3 is TGCAGTGCTAGAGCGGGGAGGGGCCGGATCACAGATACGCAGTATTTT. Amino acid sequence: CSARAGRGRITDTQYF.

This clonotype was recorded many times. The chain joins TRBV7-9 to TRBJ1-2; 7 bases align to TRBD1. V lost 5 bases to trimming and J lost 2 bases; unmatched junction nucleotides: 5. This CDR3 contains 14 residues. The V gene's germline CDR1 is SEHNR and CDR2 FQNEAQ (reference sequence). This chain's CDR3 is CASSPRQGNYGYTF. DNA of the CDR3: TGTGCCAGCAGCCCCAGACAGGGCAACTATGGCTACACCTTC.

This clonotype came up many times. The chain couples TRBV25-1 to TRBJ1-2; maybe TRBD1 (6 bases). This CDR3 comprises 15 residues. Germline CDR1 MGHDK, CDR2 SYGVNS. The V and J ends lost 0 bases and 3 bases respectively, with 11 bases between them. CDR3 coding DNA: TGTGCCAGCAGTGAATATATAGGACAGTACTATGGCTACACCTTC. Encoded protein: CASSEYIGQYYGYTF.

The J gene is TRBJ2-1, the V gene TRBV13; TRBD2 agrees at 14 bases. This CDR3 is 14 amino acids long. CDR1 is PRHDT and CDR2 is FYEKMQ in the germline V gene (reference sequence). V shed 5 bases, J shed 10 bases, and the junction held 4 bases outside the gene matches. The CDR3 coding sequence is TGTGCCAGCAGCACGGGACTAGCGGGAGAAGAGCAGTTCTTC. Residues: CASSTGLAGEEQFF.